Following are 14 T cell receptor beta chains from one sample sequenced in a study of blood T cell repertoires in COVID-19. Sequenced by immunoSEQ multiplex PCR; TCRdb stores in-frame clones only, minus some. The sample holds about 240,000 clones; approximately 85% are singletons and the top ten take roughly an eighth. The sample consisted of peripheral blood. All receptors derive from a man older than 75 with acute or convalescent COVID-19.

The chain links TRBV5-4 to TRBJ1-1; perhaps TRBD1 as D (5 bases). Germline lookup yields CDR1 SGHNT and CDR2 YYREEE (reference sequence). This CDR3 is 14 amino acids long. V was shortened by 0 bases and J by 4 bases, with 10 bases between the two germline ends. The CDR3 loop is CASSLVEGPTEAFF. CDR3 coding DNA: TGTGCCAGCAGCTTGGTGGAGGGGCCCACTGAAGCTTTCTTT.

The chain has TRBV19 and TRBJ1-5; 10 nucleotides agree with TRBD1. The trim removed 5 bases at V and 7 bases at J, leaving 11 bases unmatched. CDR1 is LNHDA, CDR2 SQIVND, per germline (reference sequence). The CDR3 is 16 amino acids. The CDR3 DNA reads TGTGCCAGTAGTGCTGGGGCGACAGGGGGCAGACAGCCCCAGCATTTT. It codes for CASSAGATGGRQPQHF. Full variable domain (outside the CDR3, taken from reference TRBV19 and TRBJ1-5): DGGITQSPKYLFRKEGQNVTLSCEQNLNHDAMYWYRQDPGQGLRLIYYSQIVNDFQKGDIAEGYSVSREKKESFPLTVTSAQKNPTAFYLCASSAGATGGRQPQHFGDGTRLSIL.

The chain uses TRBV11-2 and TRBJ2-1, with 10 bases fitting TRBD2. Germline V lookup: CDR1 SGHAT, CDR2 FQNNGV. V shed 6 bases and J 8 bases; nucleotides not matched to a gene: 13. This CDR3 has 16 amino acids. CDR3 nucleotide sequence: TGTGCCAGCAGTCCTGCGGGGCTAGCGGGAGTTTATGAGCAGTTCTTC. It codes for CASSPAGLAGVYEQFF.

About this clone: A read error may produce the germline difference seen at one junction end. The genes are TRBV9 and TRBJ2-1; possible D gene TRBD2, 6 bases. Germline V gene lookup returns CDR1 SGDLS and CDR2 YYNGEE. CDR3 length equals 16 residues. The DNA for the CDR3 is TGTGCCAGCACCGTAGGACGGTCCCCGGGGGAGTATGAGCAGTTCTTC. This translates into CASTVGRSPGEYEQFF.

The chain employs TRBV5-6 and TRBJ1-2; no reliable D call. The CDR3 extends over 16 amino acids. Trimming removed 2 bases at V and 8 bases at J, with 22 bases between. Germline V gene sequence: CDR1 SGHDT, CDR2 YYEEEE. CDR3 residues: CASSFESSGPYGGYTF. The DNA for the CDR3 is TGTGCCAGCAGCTTCGAGAGCAGCGGACCCTATGGGGGCTACACCTTC.

The genes are TRBV5-8 and TRBJ2-7, with a tentative D call TRBD2 (5 bases). Germline CDR1 and CDR2: SGHTS and YDEGEE. This CDR3 is 13 amino acids long. V was trimmed by 4 bases and J by 3 bases, leaving 11 bases between them. The chain's CDR3 is CASSRGSLYEQYF. CDR3 sequence (DNA): TGTGCCAGCAGCCGGGGTAGCCTCTACGAGCAGTACTTC.

The chain joins TRBV15 to TRBJ1-6, with TRBD1 matching over 7 bases. The CDR3 has 17 amino acids. J was trimmed by 0 bases and V by 5 bases; bases with no gene match: 7. Germline CDR1 reads LNHNV; CDR2 reads YYDKDF (reference sequence). The CDR3 DNA is TGTGCCACCAGCGGATTGACAGGGAGCTCCTATAATTCACCCCTCCACTTT. It is translated as CATSGLTGSSYNSPLHF.

V usage is TRBV29-1 and J usage is TRBJ1-1; no firm D call. V was pared by 7 bases and J by 8 bases, with 17 bases between. In germline, CDR1 is SQVTM, CDR2 ANQGSEA. The CDR3 length is 12 residues. CDR3 loop: CSAAEGIREAFF. CDR3 sequence (DNA): TGCAGCGCCGCCGAGGGAATACGGGAAGCTTTCTTT.

V and J are TRBV9 and TRBJ2-3; 10 nucleotides agree with TRBD2. V was pared by 2 bases and J by 3 bases, with 15 bases of the junction left unmatched. From germline, CDR1 is SGDLS and CDR2 YYNGEE. The CDR3 has 19 amino acids. The CDR3 reads CASSVSPPASGSRTDTQYF. The CDR3 DNA sequence: TGTGCCAGCAGCGTGAGCCCCCCGGCTAGCGGGAGTCGGACAGATACGCAGTATTTT.

The V and J genes are TRBV9 and TRBJ1-1; D unclear. Germline values: CDR1 SGDLS, CDR2 YYNGEE. The CDR3 length is 15 residues. Trimming removed 0 bases from V and 1 base from J, with 10 bases in between. The CDR3 DNA follows: TGTGCCAGCAGCGTAGACCACAGAAGGAACACTGAAGCTTTCTTT. It codes for CASSVDHRRNTEAFF.

This chain uses TRBV19 with TRBJ1-2; D might be TRBD1 (6 bases). CDR1 is LNHDA, CDR2 SQIVND, per germline (reference sequence). The CDR3 runs 13 residues. The V and J ends lost 6 bases and 4 bases respectively, with 12 bases between them. The CDR3 loop is CASRVQGGYGYTF. Written as DNA, the CDR3 is TGTGCCAGTAGGGTACAGGGTGGCTATGGCTACACCTTC.

Here the CDR3 DNA reads TGCGCCAGCAGCTTGGCTGTAGCGGGAGGGGGACAGTTCTTC. Translated: CASSLAVAGGGQFF. The chain joins TRBV5-1 to TRBJ2-1; 11 bases fit TRBD2. This CDR3 has 14 residues. The germline V gene encodes CDR1 SGHRS and CDR2 YFSETQ. The trim removed 0 bases at V and 13 bases at J, leaving 6 bases unmatched.

The rearrangement joins TRBV25-1 to TRBJ1-4, with TRBD1 identical over 7 bases. CDR1 MGHDK and CDR2 SYGVNS come from the germline V gene. This CDR3 is 15 amino acids long. The J segment lost 7 bases and the V segment lost 5 bases, leaving 10 bases of the junction unmatched. This CDR3 is CASSQGQGVSEKLFF. CDR3 nucleotides: TGTGCCAGCAGTCAAGGTCAGGGGGTTAGTGAAAAACTGTTTTTT.

The chain uses TRBV7-8 and TRBJ2-1; 9 bases line up with TRBD2. The germline V gene has CDR1 SGHVS and CDR2 FQNEAQ. The CDR3 contains 17 residues. Losses at the gene ends were 5 bases for V and 0 bases for J; bases not matched to a gene: 8. The CDR3 spells CASSPGLARSSYNEQFF. The DNA of the CDR3 is TGTGCCAGCAGCCCCGGACTAGCGAGGAGCTCCTACAATGAGCAGTTCTTC.